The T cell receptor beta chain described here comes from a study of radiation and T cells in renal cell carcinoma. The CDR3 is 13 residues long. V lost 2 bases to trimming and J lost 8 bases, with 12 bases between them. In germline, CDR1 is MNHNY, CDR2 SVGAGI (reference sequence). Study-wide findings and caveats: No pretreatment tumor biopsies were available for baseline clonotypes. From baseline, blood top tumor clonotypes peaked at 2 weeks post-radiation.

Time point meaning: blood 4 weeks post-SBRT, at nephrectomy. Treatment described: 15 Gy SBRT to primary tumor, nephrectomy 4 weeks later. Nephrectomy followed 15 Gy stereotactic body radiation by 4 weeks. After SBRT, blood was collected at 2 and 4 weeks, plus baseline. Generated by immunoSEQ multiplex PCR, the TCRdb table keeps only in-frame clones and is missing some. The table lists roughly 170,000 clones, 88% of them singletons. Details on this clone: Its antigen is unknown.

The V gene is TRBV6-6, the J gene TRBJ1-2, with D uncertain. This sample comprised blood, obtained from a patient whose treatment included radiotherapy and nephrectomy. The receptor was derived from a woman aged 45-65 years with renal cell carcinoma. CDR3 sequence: CASSYDRLYGYTF. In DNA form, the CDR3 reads TGTGCCAGCAGTTACGATCGCCTTTACGGCTACACCTTC.